Each of the 14 T cell receptor beta chains below was sequenced from the same sample in a study of blood T cell repertoires in COVID-19. Sequenced by immunoSEQ multiplex PCR; TCRdb stores in-frame clones only, minus some. The repertoire holds fewer than 95,000 clones, with approximately 90% as singletons. Sequencing was carried out using peripheral blood. All receptors derive from a man between 50 and 59 years old with active or convalescent COVID-19.

V is TRBV12-3 or TRBV12-4 and J is TRBJ2-3; tentative D call: TRBD2 (5 bases). V was clipped by 6 bases and J by 7 bases, with 8 bases between them. The CDR3 extends over 11 amino acids. This chain's CDR3 is CASRLGNTQYF. The CDR3 nucleotides read TGTGCCAGCAGACTAGGAAATACGCAGTATTTT.

The sample holds a few counts of this clone. The chain combines TRBV19 with TRBJ1-2; 7 nucleotides line up with TRBD1. Germline trimming cut 5 bases from V and 4 bases from J; bases unmatched to any gene: 10. This CDR3 has 15 amino acids. Germline V gene lookup returns CDR1 LNHDA and CDR2 SQIVND (reference sequence). The CDR3 region is CASSVTGKLRYGYTF. CDR3 DNA: TGTGCCAGTAGTGTGACAGGGAAGCTTCGCTATGGCTACACCTTC.

The gene calls are TRBV10-3 and TRBJ2-1; 11 bases map to TRBD2. Trimming at V came to 5 bases and at J to 0 bases, leaving 3 bases not matched to a gene. Germline-derived CDR1 and CDR2 are ENHRY and SYGVKD. The CDR3 is 16 amino acids. CDR3 bases: TGTGCCATCAGTACTAGCGGGAGCAGCTCCTACAATGAGCAGTTCTTC. It specifies CAISTSGSSSYNEQFF.

This chain links TRBV5-1 with TRBJ2-3, with D perhaps TRBD1 (5 bases). The CDR3 contains 17 residues. V lost 3 bases, J lost 2 bases, and 19 bases lay in between. In germline, CDR1 is SGHRS, CDR2 YFSETQ. The CDR3 region has the DNA TGCGCCAGCAGCTGGAGACCCAGGGCCGGTGACACAGATACGCAGTATTTT. It translates to CASSWRPRAGDTDTQYF.

This clone has only one observation. The J gene is TRBJ1-6, the V gene TRBV5-1; D is uncertain. Germline loops: CDR1 SGHRS, CDR2 YFSETQ. This CDR3 region has 16 residues. The germline V and J ends were trimmed by 3 bases and 7 bases, with 17 bases remaining between them. The CDR3: CASSWATDTLNSPLHF. DNA for the CDR3: TGCGCCAGCAGCTGGGCCACCGACACGTTGAATTCACCCCTCCACTTT.

The count of this clone is one. The chain has TRBV5-1 and TRBJ2-6, with TRBD2 identical over 10 bases. V lost 0 bases to trimming and J lost 1 base; unmatched junction nucleotides: 1. This CDR3 has 17 amino acids. The germline gives CDR1 SGHRS, CDR2 YFSETQ. The CDR3 DNA reads TGCGCCAGCAGCTTGGTTAGCGGGGGGTCTGGGGCCAACGTCCTGACTTTC. It encodes CASSLVSGGSGANVLTF.

The chain carries TRBV5-1 and TRBJ1-4; 9 nucleotides agree with TRBD1. The CDR3 totals 14 residues. Germline V gene data show CDR1 as SGHRS and CDR2 as YFSETQ. The V gene end was trimmed by 3 bases and the J gene end by 8 bases; junction bases not matched to a gene: 5. This chain's CDR3 is CASSSGQGHEKLFF. In nucleotides, the CDR3 is TGCGCCAGCAGCTCGGGACAGGGACACGAAAAACTGTTTTTT.

The CDR3 bases are TGCGCCAGCAGCCAAGAAGGGAGTAGGAGCTCACCCCTCCACTTT. Translating gives CASSQEGSRSSPLHF. The chain uses TRBV4-1 and TRBJ1-6; no definite D call. Germline V gene data show CDR1 as MGHRA and CDR2 as YSYEKL. This CDR3 is 15 amino acids long. V lost 0 bases, J lost 10 bases, and 13 bases lay in between.

The rearrangement uses TRBV19 and TRBJ2-3, with 12 bases that match TRBD2. CDR1 is LNHDA and CDR2 is SQIVND in the germline V gene (reference sequence). The CDR3 extends over 16 amino acids. Losses at the gene ends were 5 bases for V and 1 base for J; bases not matched to a gene: 4. The CDR3 is CASSPRLAGGTDTQYF. The CDR3 DNA is TGTGCCAGTAGTCCCCGACTAGCGGGGGGCACAGATACGCAGTATTTT.

The chain couples TRBV2 to TRBJ2-5; 9 nucleotides line up with TRBD2. The CDR3 totals 15 residues. Per the germline V gene, CDR1 is SNHLY and CDR2 is FYNNEI. J was trimmed by 6 bases and V by 4 bases; bases with no gene match: 9. The CDR3 protein is CASSARAGGRQTQYF. CDR3 DNA: TGTGCCAGCAGTGCCAGGGCGGGAGGGAGGCAGACCCAGTACTTC. The full variable domain, in which reference TRBV2 and TRBJ2-5 provide the parts outside the CDR3, is EPEVTQTPSHQVTQMGQEVILRCVPISNHLYFYWYRQILGQKVEFLVSFYNNEISEKSEIFDDQFSVERPDGSNFTLKIRSTKLEDSAMYFCASSARAGGRQTQYFGPGTRLLVL.

The V gene is TRBV2, the J gene TRBJ2-1, with 7 nucleotides matching TRBD1. Germline V CDR1 and CDR2: SNHLY, FYNNEI. Trimming took 3 bases from V and 0 from J; bases not matched to a gene: 2. CDR3 length: 15 amino acids. CDR3 sequence: CASSDAGGSYNEQFF. CDR3 DNA: TGTGCCAGCAGTGACGCAGGGGGCTCCTACAATGAGCAGTTCTTC.

The chain joins TRBV5-1 to TRBJ2-5; 11 bases are a match to TRBD1. The CDR3 sequence is 16 residues long. Germline V lookup: CDR1 SGHRS, CDR2 YFSETQ. V shed 2 bases, J shed 1 base, and the junction held 4 bases outside the gene matches. The CDR3 DNA reads TGCGCCAGCAGCTTTGCCGGGACAGGGGGCCAAGAGACCCAGTACTTC. It yields the protein CASSFAGTGGQETQYF.

The chain uses TRBV28 and TRBJ2-7; 7 nucleotides agree with TRBD2. Germline CDR1 reads MDHEN; CDR2 reads SYDVKM. There are 14 residues in the CDR3. J gave up 5 bases and V 5 bases, and 9 bases lay outside the gene matches. The CDR3, as DNA: TGTGCCAGCAGTCCCTTGATAGCGGGCCACGAGCAGTACTTC. Its protein product is CASSPLIAGHEQYF.

V is TRBV18 and J is TRBJ1-6; 11 bases map to TRBD1. The CDR3 has 14 residues. Germline CDR1 is KGHSH and CDR2 is LQKENI. Trimming at V came to 3 bases and at J to 14 bases, leaving 6 bases not matched to a gene. Written as DNA, the CDR3 is TGTGCCAGCTCACCGGACAGGGGGCAGGGTACCCTCCACTTT. Encoded protein: CASSPDRGQGTLHF.